This T cell receptor beta chain was identified during a study of Graves' ophthalmopathy and Graves' hyperthyroidism listed by TCRdb under 2018. The study in broad terms: Peripheral blood samples were taken at the time of initial diagnosis, before any treatment was given. To explore V-J signatures that separate ophthalmopathy from hyperthyroidism, a discovery set of fewer than 110 patients was enrolled, consisting of 43 with ophthalmopathy and roughly 59 with stable hyperthyroidism. Following sampling, methimazole starting at 30 mg daily was administered to hyperthyroidism patients, and high-dose intravenous methylprednisolone was administered to ophthalmopathy patients. In several hyperthyroidism patients, the T-cell repertoire of thyroid tissue was compared with the T-cell repertoire of blood. For independent validation, a separate cohort was made up of about 18 hyperthyroidism patients plus 17 patients who later progressed from hyperthyroidism to ophthalmopathy. To tell Graves' ophthalmopathy apart from Graves' hyperthyroidism, and to predict which patients would progress to ophthalmopathy, the study relied on TCR beta repertoire signatures. In total, approximately 130 blood samples were TCR-sequenced: approximately 42 ophthalmopathy, some 75 hyperthyroidism and about 17 hyperthyroidism-to-ophthalmopathy patients.

The ophthalmopathy patients had moderately to severely active disease, with a Clinical Activity Score of 3 or higher, a NOSPECS grade of 4 or higher, and a disease duration of less than 3 months. Patients with other autoimmune diseases, uncontrolled infections, pregnancy or lactation were excluded from the study. Diagnosis relied on clinical symptoms, serum thyroxine, TRAb, thyroid ultrasound and orbital computed tomography. PBMCs were isolated from about 9 ml of fresh peripheral blood by Ficoll-Paque density gradient centrifugation. Total RNA was extracted with Trizol reagent and quality-checked on an Agilent 2100 Bioanalyzer. What the work shows at the level of the full study, not this receptor alone: In validation, the model predicted ophthalmopathy progression with 55% to 71% sensitivity and roughly 72% specificity; around twelve predicted patients were CT-confirmed with GO in a median of approximately six months. Most of the expanded thyroid clonotypes with a frequency above 0.001 were also detected in blood, and it was suggested that the thyroid immune response may be reflected by blood repertoires. Sample size was not predetermined statistically, and investigators were not blinded to group allocation. The 13-signature model separated ophthalmopathy from stable hyperthyroidism with over 85% sensitivity and around 84% specificity in cross-validation, and 80%/75% in the test set.

On this clonotype: This receptor's antigen is unknown. No quality values exist for individual bases; no much larger clone is one base distant.

CDR1 and CDR2 (DFQATT, SNEGSKA) derive from the germline V gene (reference sequence). Between the V and J ends, shortened by 7 bases and 2 bases respectively, the junction contains 12 bases. The CDR3 goes from the cysteine to the phenylalanine over 13 residues. The read is trimmed to its CDR3 DNA, 39 bases read in frame from base 1. TCR beta CDR3 regions were amplified from RNA transcripts for repertoire sequencing. The first round was an RT-PCR using HTBI primers with the Qiagen OneStep RT-PCR kit, and this first round was followed by a second-round multiplex PCR, then size selection and purification. The libraries underwent paired-end sequencing with 100 bp reads on an Illumina HiSeq2000. In the original analysis: SOAPnuke was used to process the reads, removing any read that contained adapters or uncalled bases, had a mean Phred below 15, or lacked an exact match to the constant primer or identifier. COPE v1.2.5 was used to merge the high-quality paired reads. Each unique nucleotide sequence was treated as a clonotype, and MiTCR v1.1 was used to align the clonotypes to the IMGT TRB V, D and J references. The analysis was limited to V-J combinations with a frequency above 0.0001, which together covered just over 98% of the repertoires. For each V-J combination, a TCR clonal expansion and chaos score was defined as the ratio of F50 clonal expansion to chaos observed in the TCRdist matrix. Welch's t-statistics and random forest were used to narrow the features down to approximately 13 V-J combinations, which were then fed into a naive Bayes classifier. The similarity between thyroid and blood repertoires was quantified using the Morisita-Horn index. TCRdb handled the public reads itself, with Q25 trimming in fastp and clone calling in MiXCR, and kept productive beta chains. Every distinct CDR3 protein forms one entry, paired with its most common genes and DNA. TCRdb, not the authors, supplied the V and J calls. Counted in this sample were about 740,000 distinct CDR3 sequences; 40% of them appeared once. Around 40% of the sample rests with the top ten.

This receptor was obtained from an adult man with Graves' ophthalmopathy. This receptor chain uses TRBV20-1 and TRBJ1-5; TRBD1 is possibly the D segment (5 matching bases). The specimen was peripheral blood. The CDR3 here reads CSDGREGNQPQHF. The DNA sequence follows: TGCAGTGATGGCAGGGAGGGCAATCAGCCCCAGCATTTT.